These T cell receptor beta chains were read from a single sample in a study of control samples from healthy donors and cancer patients. Using immunoSEQ multiplex PCR, the repertoire was profiled, and TCRdb retains in-frame clones only, with some absent. The sample lists about 120,000 clones, 85% to 90% seen once, with approximately 1% in the top ten. The sample comprised PBMCs. The receptors shown here come from a woman in her forties or fifties with colorectal cancer. Each CDR3 is given with its conserved first and last residue. Fields, in order: V gene, CDR3 protein.

v_gene: TRBV6-5; CDR3aa: CASSWNAGGAQHF
v_gene: TRBV6-5; CDR3aa: CASVGAMSRGSPLHF
v_gene: TRBV5-1; CDR3aa: CASSSTGDTNYGYTF
v_gene: TRBV10-3; CDR3aa: CAISESWNTEAFF
v_gene: TRBV28; CDR3aa: CASRTDREAQYF
v_gene: TRBV19; CDR3aa: CASSTTGASNTEAFF
v_gene: TRBV27; CDR3aa: CASGTGLIQYF
v_gene: TRBV2; CDR3aa: CASTGGARDTEAFF
v_gene: TRBV27; CDR3aa: CASSTELTTSGSTDTQYF
v_gene: TRBV5-6; CDR3aa: CASSFMTGPSYEQYF
v_gene: TRBV4-2; CDR3aa: CASSQVGTSGRRWFF
v_gene: TRBV5-1; CDR3aa: CASSLAEDTQYF
v_gene: TRBV6-5; CDR3aa: CASSLTGLEKLFF
v_gene: TRBV30; CDR3aa: CAWTSYRWGEAFF
v_gene: TRBV5-1; CDR3aa: CASSLDPGGSSGANVLTF
v_gene: TRBV12-5; CDR3aa: CASGLGTLAGTEAFF
v_gene: TRBV19; CDR3aa: CASSGNRGLGYTF
v_gene: TRBV9; CDR3aa: CASSLDVTASTDTQYF
v_gene: TRBV7-8; CDR3aa: CASSPYEITEAFF
v_gene: TRBV18; CDR3aa: CASSPPDNEQFF
v_gene: TRBV12-3/TRBV12-4; CDR3aa: CASRYHTDTQYF
v_gene: TRBV9; CDR3aa: CASSPTVAGQGPSGANVLTF
v_gene: TRBV10-3; CDR3aa: CATCEQRELYGYTF
v_gene: TRBV9; CDR3aa: CASSATLQGNYGYTF
v_gene: TRBV6-4; CDR3aa: CASSDGTAYNSPLHF
v_gene: TRBV15; CDR3aa: CATSRGGGASGAIYEQYF
v_gene: TRBV2; CDR3aa: CASSEEGNTQYF
v_gene: TRBV5-8; CDR3aa: CASSLMQGDRAQETQYF
v_gene: TRBV9; CDR3aa: CASSVGPDRYGYTF